These 7 T cell receptor beta chains were all obtained from the same sample, sequenced in a study of T cell responses to AZD1222 COVID-19 vaccine. Using immunoSEQ multiplex PCR, the repertoire was profiled, and TCRdb retains in-frame clones only, with some absent. The sample consists of about 120,000 clones, approximately 90% of them appearing once. Sequencing was performed on peripheral blood, taken on day 0 of AZD1222 vaccination. Receptors originate from an adult in good health.

The rearrangement uses TRBV9 and TRBJ1-1, with TRBD1 matching 7 bases. CDR3 size: 16 residues. Unmatched junction bases numbered 13, after V lost 4 bases and J lost 4 bases. The germline gives CDR1 SGDLS, CDR2 YYNGEE. CDR3 nucleotide sequence: TGTGCCAGCAGCCCTAGTGGGACAGATCTGGGCACTGAAGCTTTCTTT. Its translation: CASSPSGTDLGTEAFF. Combining the CDR3 with reference TRBV9 and TRBJ1-1 gives the whole variable domain DSGVTQTPKHLITATGQRVTLRCSPRSGDLSVYWYQQSLDQGLQFLIQYYNGEERAKGNILERFSAQQFPDLHSELNLSSLELGDSALYFCASSPSGTDLGTEAFFGQGTRLTVV.

The table lists this clone with a few counts. The chain is built from TRBV5-5 and TRBJ2-5; the D gene is possibly TRBD2 (5 bases). Per the germline V gene, CDR1 is SGHKS and CDR2 is YYEKEE (reference sequence). Between the trimmed V and J ends, which lost 4 bases and 5 bases, there was a span of 18 bases. The CDR3 extends over 15 amino acids. CDR3 sequence reads: CASSPPLRGEETQYF. Here the CDR3 DNA reads TGTGCCAGCAGCCCACCACTACGGGGTGAGGAGACCCAGTACTTC.

The CDR3: CASSLDWTSGSTDTQYF. The CDR3 coding sequence is TGTGCCAGCAGCTTGGATTGGACTAGCGGTAGCACAGATACGCAGTATTTT. The chain uses TRBV5-6 and TRBJ2-3, with 10 bases identical to TRBD2. V shed 0 bases, J shed 0 bases, and the junction held 4 bases outside the gene matches. Looked up from germline, CDR1 is SGHDT and CDR2 is YYEEEE. The CDR3 loop spans 17 amino acids.

This clone is a singleton in its sample. The gene calls are TRBV6-2 or TRBV6-3 and TRBJ1-1, with D tentatively TRBD1 (5 bases). V was shortened by 6 bases and J by 5 bases, with 10 bases between the two germline ends. Germline V gene data show CDR1 as MNHEY and CDR2 as SVGEGT. The CDR3 loop spans 12 amino acids. CDR3: CASSSPGTEAFF. Written as DNA, the CDR3 is TGTGCCAGCAGCTCTCCAGGGACTGAAGCTTTCTTT.

The chain joins TRBV12-5 to TRBJ2-5; tentatively, D is TRBD2 (6 bases). Between the trimmed V and J ends, which lost 1 base and 1 base, there was a span of 10 bases. Germline-derived CDR1 and CDR2 are LGHNT and FRNRAP. The CDR3 contains 15 residues. The CDR3 here is CASGLGGVFQETQYF. CDR3 sequence (DNA): TGTGCTAGTGGTTTGGGGGGGGTCTTCCAAGAGACCCAGTACTTC.

The rearrangement joins TRBV7-9 to TRBJ1-1, with D tentatively TRBD1 (6 bases). CDR3 length: 15 residues. From germline, CDR1 is SEHNR and CDR2 FQNEAQ (reference sequence). The ends were cut back, 4 bases at V and 3 bases at J, with 15 bases in the middle. The CDR3 spells CASSSSRGVDTEAFF. CDR3 nucleotide sequence: TGTGCCAGCAGCTCTAGTAGGGGGGTTGACACTGAAGCTTTCTTT.

CDR3 nucleotide sequence: TGTGCCAGCAGCGGGGGAGGGCAGTCGGCAAACACCTTC. The encoded protein is CASSGGGQSANTF. The gene calls are TRBV6-5 and TRBJ1-2; D is perhaps TRBD1 (5 bases). Trimming cost V 6 bases and J 12 bases, with 20 bases left between them. CDR3 size: 13 residues. CDR1 is MNHEY and CDR2 is SVGAGI in the germline V gene.